Listed here are 23 T cell receptor beta chains from one sample, sequenced in a study of T cells in Graves' hyperthyroidism and ophthalmopathy. Researchers amplified the TCR beta CDR3 regions from RNA transcripts. The HTBI primer set drove a first-round RT-PCR of the TCR CDR3. TCRdb re-derived calls from the multiplex PCR reads in MiXCR, one entry per CDR3 protein. The table includes over 550,000 distinct CDR3 sequences, over 15% detected once. What was sequenced was blood. The receptor source for this set is a woman aged 18-29 years with Graves' hyperthyroidism.

The CDR3 nucleotides are TGCGCCAGCAGCCCCGCCCCGGCAGCAGCAACTAATGAAAAACTGTTTTTT. It yields the protein CASSPAPAAATNEKLFF. The chain links TRBV4-3 to TRBJ1-4; no clear D. V dropped 4 bases and J dropped 0 bases, with 15 bases sitting between them. The germline V gene has CDR1 LGHNA and CDR2 YSLEER. The length of the CDR3 is 17 residues.

This sequence joins TRBV4-3 and TRBJ2-5; 11 positions match TRBD1. The J segment lost 5 bases and the V segment lost 3 bases, leaving 5 bases of the junction unmatched. The CDR3 has 15 residues. The germline CDR1 and CDR2 sequences are LGHNA and YSLEER. CDR3 sequence reads: CASSQGTGGGETQYF. CDR3 DNA: TGCGCCAGCAGCCAGGGGACAGGGGGGGGGGAGACCCAGTACTTC.

This clonotype was recorded many times. The rearrangement uses TRBV7-9 and TRBJ2-1; TRBD2 agrees at 9 bases. CDR3 length equals 14 residues. V gave up 3 bases and J gave up 9 bases; unmatched junction bases: 6. Germline values: CDR1 SEHNR, CDR2 FQNEAQ (reference sequence). In DNA form, the CDR3 reads TGTGCCAGCAGCTTGGGAGCGGGGGGTCCTGAGCAGTTCTTC. Encoded protein: CASSLGAGGPEQFF.

This clonotype was observed a few times. The chain uses TRBV25-1 and TRBJ1-1, with 10 bases that match TRBD1. With 3 bases clipped from V and 3 bases from J, the junction kept 4 bases outside the gene matches. The CDR3 is 15 amino acids. Germline CDR1 and CDR2: MGHDK and SYGVNS. CDR3 loop: CASSDWTGGDTEAFF. The CDR3 DNA follows: TGTGCCAGCAGTGACTGGACAGGGGGAGACACTGAAGCTTTCTTT.

There are a few counts of this clonotype. The CDR3 is CASSFGAREAFF. For the CDR3, the DNA is TGTGCCAGCAGTTTTGGTGCCCGGGAAGCTTTCTTT. V is TRBV12-3 or TRBV12-4 and J is TRBJ1-1, with D unclear. This CDR3 is built from 12 residues. The V and J ends lost 3 bases and 8 bases respectively, with 10 bases between them.

This clonotype was seen repeatedly, ten times or more. The chain recombines TRBV2 with TRBJ2-7; D remains ambiguous. Trimming shortened V by 3 bases and J by 3 bases, and 9 bases separated the two germline ends. Germline assignment: CDR1 SNHLY and CDR2 FYNNEI. The CDR3 has 13 residues. CDR3 sequence: CASSEESYYEQYF. The CDR3 DNA is TGTGCCAGCAGTGAGGAGAGCTACTACGAGCAGTACTTC.

Ten or more counts support this clonotype. The chain employs TRBV13 and TRBJ2-5, with 8 bases identical to TRBD1. Germline CDR1 reads PRHDT; CDR2 reads FYEKMQ (reference sequence). The J segment lost 5 bases and the V segment lost 7 bases, leaving 6 bases of the junction unmatched. This CDR3 has 13 amino acids. The CDR3 DNA reads as TGTGCCAGCAACGCAGGGGGCTCGGAGACCCAGTACTTC. It translates to CASNAGGSETQYF.

This clonotype has a count of ten or more. The chain links TRBV10-3 to TRBJ2-7; D is ambiguous. The V end lost 0 bases, the J end lost 2 bases, and 8 bases lay between the germline ends. This CDR3 is built from 14 residues. Germline assignment: CDR1 ENHRY and CDR2 SYGVKD. The CDR3 sequence: CAISESGSTYEQYF. In DNA, the CDR3 is TGTGCCATCAGTGAGTCGGGGTCAACCTACGAGCAGTACTTC.

This clonotype came up many times. J is TRBJ2-7 and V is TRBV18; D gene uncertain. V shed 0 bases and J shed 3 bases, with 9 bases lying between them. CDR3 length equals 14 residues. Per the germline V gene, CDR1 is KGHSH and CDR2 is LQKENI. Here the CDR3 reads CASSPPSRYYEQYF. The CDR3 DNA is TGTGCCAGCTCACCACCCTCGAGGTACTACGAGCAGTACTTC.

The chain uses TRBV19 and TRBJ1-1; 10 nucleotides line up with TRBD1. Germline V gene data show CDR1 as LNHDA and CDR2 as SQIVND (reference sequence). The CDR3 totals 14 residues. The junction had 6 bases not matched to a gene; V was cut back by 6 bases and J by 5 bases. CDR3 amino acids: CASRATGGITEAFF. The CDR3 bases are TGTGCCAGTAGGGCGACAGGGGGCATAACTGAAGCTTTCTTT.

This clonotype was counted at least ten times. For the CDR3, the DNA is TGTGCCGAACAACTAGCGAGGGGCGGGGAGCTGTTTTTT. It codes for CAEQLARGGELFF. V gene TRBV2 combines with J gene TRBJ2-2; 7 bases match TRBD2. Germline V gives CDR1 SNHLY, CDR2 FYNNEI. The CDR3 has 13 amino acids. The V segment lost 11 bases and the J segment 7 bases; nucleotides outside the gene matches: 10.

This clonotype was counted between two and nine times. V usage is TRBV9 and J usage is TRBJ2-7; TRBD2 aligns across 10 bases. The CDR3 length is 13 residues. J gave up 6 bases and V 2 bases, and 2 bases lay outside the gene matches. Germline CDR1 and CDR2: SGDLS and YYNGEE. The CDR3 DNA is TGTGCCAGCAGCGTTCGACTAGCGGGCGAGCAGTACTTC. It translates to CASSVRLAGEQYF.

This clonotype was observed at least ten times. The chain is built from TRBV20-1 and TRBJ1-1; D is uncertain. The CDR3 is made up of 14 amino acids. Germline V gene lookup returns CDR1 DFQATT and CDR2 SNEGSKA (reference sequence). V was clipped by 0 bases and J by 1 base, with 9 bases between them. The CDR3 sequence is CSARDIGRNTEAFF. In DNA, the CDR3 is TGCAGTGCTAGAGATATAGGGAGGAACACTGAAGCTTTCTTT.

CDR3 region: CASSSSYTFNEQYF. The DNA of the CDR3 is TGTGCCAGCAGCTCCAGCTATACATTTAACGAGCAGTACTTC. The genes are TRBV5-8 and TRBJ2-7; D not resolved. Germline V CDR1 and CDR2: SGHTS, YDEGEE. The CDR3 totals 14 residues. The V end was cut by 3 bases, the J end by 5 bases, with 15 bases between.

The sample holds many counts of this clonotype. The chain combines TRBV18 with TRBJ1-1; D unclear. Germline-derived CDR1 and CDR2 are KGHSH and LQKENI. V was cut by 8 bases and J by 3 bases, with 16 bases left in between. The CDR3 is 14 residues long. The DNA for the CDR3 is TGTGCCAGCACGACCCAAGCCATCGACACTGAAGCTTTCTTT. Translated, it gives CASTTQAIDTEAFF.

The chain couples TRBV6-2 or TRBV6-3 to TRBJ2-7; tentative D call: TRBD2 (6 bases). Trimming left V 7 bases short and J 2 bases short, with 15 bases between. The CDR3 has 14 residues. The germline CDR1 and CDR2 sequences are MNHEY and SVGEGT. CDR3 in amino acids: CASIKAGRTYEQYF. The CDR3 DNA follows: TGTGCCAGCATAAAGGCGGGACGGACCTACGAGCAGTACTTC.

This rearrangement joins TRBV4-3 to TRBJ1-1, with no clear D. The CDR3 runs 15 residues. Per the germline V gene, CDR1 is LGHNA and CDR2 is YSLEER. The V end was cut by 0 bases, the J end by 1 base, with 9 bases between. For the CDR3, the DNA is TGCGCCAGCAGCCAAGATGCCCGGGCGAACACTGAAGCTTTCTTT. It yields the protein CASSQDARANTEAFF.

The chain joins TRBV7-9 to TRBJ2-1, with D hard to call. V was shortened by 2 bases and J by 5 bases, with 7 bases between the two germline ends. Germline CDR1 and CDR2: SEHNR and FQNEAQ (reference sequence). The CDR3 loop spans 13 amino acids. The CDR3 spells CASSLSKNNEQFF. The CDR3 DNA sequence: TGTGCCAGCAGCTTAAGTAAAAACAATGAGCAGTTCTTC.

There are a few counts of this clonotype. The V gene is TRBV27, the J gene TRBJ1-3; D is undetermined. Trimming pared 8 bases from V and 3 bases from J, leaving 20 bases between. From germline, CDR1 is MNHEY and CDR2 SMNVEV (reference sequence). The CDR3 loop spans 16 amino acids. For the CDR3, the DNA is TGTGCCAGCGCACCGATCCTCAGCGGGAATGGAAACACCATATATTTT. Residues: CASAPILSGNGNTIYF.

CDR3 sequence (DNA): TGTGCCAGCACCGCAACAGGGGGGGATGAAAAACTGTTTTTT. Its translation: CASTATGGDEKLFF. The chain has TRBV12-3 or TRBV12-4 and TRBJ1-4; 8 nucleotides match TRBD1. V shed 7 bases, J shed 6 bases, and the junction held 7 bases outside the gene matches. The CDR3 is 14 amino acids.

With regard to this clonotype: Given a much more abundant clone one base away, this may be a read error. The V gene is TRBV20-1, the J gene TRBJ2-1; TRBD1 matches 12 bases. V was clipped by 1 base and J by 5 bases; unmatched bases: 3. CDR1 DFQATT and CDR2 SNEGSKA come from the germline V gene (reference sequence). There are 15 residues in the CDR3. The CDR3 coding sequence is TGCAGTGCTAGAGTCCGGGACAGGGGGCACAATGAGCAGTTCTTC. This encodes CSARVRDRGHNEQFF.

This clonotype was seen ten or more times. The V gene is TRBV15, the J gene TRBJ1-5, with TRBD1 matching 7 bases. The germline V gene has CDR1 LNHNV and CDR2 YYDKDF (reference sequence). The length of the CDR3 is 16 residues. With 8 bases clipped from V and 0 bases from J, the junction kept 10 bases outside the gene matches. In DNA form, the CDR3 reads TGTGCCACCTTAGAACAGGGGCTCGCTAGCAATCAGCCCCAGCATTTT. The encoded protein is CATLEQGLASNQPQHF.

The chain links TRBV4-2 to TRBJ1-3; TRBD1 matches at 7 bases. CDR1 and CDR2 (germline): LGHNA, YNFKEQ. This CDR3 is built from 12 residues. Trimming removed 3 bases from V and 8 bases from J; junction bases left unmatched: 1. The CDR3 DNA follows: TGTGCCAGCAGCCACGACAGGGACACCATATATTTT. It encodes CASSHDRDTIYF.